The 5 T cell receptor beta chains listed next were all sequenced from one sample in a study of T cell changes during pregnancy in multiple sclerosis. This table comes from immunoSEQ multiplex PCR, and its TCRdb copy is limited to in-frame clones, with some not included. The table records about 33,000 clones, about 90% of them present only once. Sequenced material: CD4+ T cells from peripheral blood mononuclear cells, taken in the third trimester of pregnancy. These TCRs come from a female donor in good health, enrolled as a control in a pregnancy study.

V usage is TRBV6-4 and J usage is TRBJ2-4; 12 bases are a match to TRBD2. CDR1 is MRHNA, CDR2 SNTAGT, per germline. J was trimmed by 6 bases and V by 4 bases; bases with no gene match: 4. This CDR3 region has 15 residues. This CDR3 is CASSGTSGVGNIQYF. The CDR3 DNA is TGTGCCAGCAGTGGGACTAGCGGGGTTGGAAACATTCAGTACTTC.

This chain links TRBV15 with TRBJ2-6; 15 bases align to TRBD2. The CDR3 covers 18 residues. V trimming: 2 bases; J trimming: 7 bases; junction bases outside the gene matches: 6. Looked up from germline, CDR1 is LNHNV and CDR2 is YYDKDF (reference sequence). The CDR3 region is CATSRRTSGGVRANVLTF. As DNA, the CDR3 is TGTGCCACCAGCAGAAGGACTAGCGGGGGGGTGAGAGCCAACGTCCTGACTTTC.

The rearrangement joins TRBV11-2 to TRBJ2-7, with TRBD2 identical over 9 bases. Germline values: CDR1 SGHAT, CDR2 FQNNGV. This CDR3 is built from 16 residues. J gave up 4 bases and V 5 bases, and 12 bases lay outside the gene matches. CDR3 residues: CASSPRGSGGGYEQYF. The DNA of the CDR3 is TGTGCCAGCAGCCCCAGGGGTAGCGGGGGAGGGTACGAGCAGTACTTC.

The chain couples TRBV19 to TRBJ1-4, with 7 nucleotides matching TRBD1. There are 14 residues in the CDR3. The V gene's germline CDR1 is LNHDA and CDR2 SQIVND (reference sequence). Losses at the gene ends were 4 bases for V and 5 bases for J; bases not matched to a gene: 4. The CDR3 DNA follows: TGTGCCAGTAGTAGGACAGGAGCGAATGAAAAACTGTTTTTT. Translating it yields CASSRTGANEKLFF.

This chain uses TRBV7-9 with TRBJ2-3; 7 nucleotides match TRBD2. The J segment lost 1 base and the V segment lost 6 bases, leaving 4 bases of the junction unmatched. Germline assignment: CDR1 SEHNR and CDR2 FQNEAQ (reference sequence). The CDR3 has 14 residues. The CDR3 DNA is TGTGCCAGCAGGGTAAGCGGGGGCACAGATACGCAGTATTTT. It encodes CASRVSGGTDTQYF.